Below, 4 T cell receptor beta chains from the same sample are listed, as sequenced in a study of CD8+CD57+ T cells in acquired aplastic anemia. CDR3 and TCR beta VDJ profiling relied on genomic DNA as the template. In TCRdb, the reads were re-called with MiXCR into one record per CDR3 protein. The repertoire includes approximately 180,000 distinct CDR3 sequences, around 63% of them detected once, and roughly 43% sits in the top ten. Sequenced patients had shown CD8+CD57+ cell expansion by flow cytometry. Sequenced input: sorted CD4+, CD8+, or CD8+CD57+ T cells (not recorded which) from PBMCs. Receptor source: a human donor with aplastic anemia.

The V call is TRBV5-1, the J call TRBJ1-1, with TRBD1 identical over 7 bases. V lost 4 bases to trimming and J lost 1 base; unmatched junction nucleotides: 7. CDR3 length: 15 amino acids. Germline V CDR1 and CDR2: SGHRS, YFSETQ. CDR3 nucleotides: TGCGCCAGCAGCATAGGACAGGTGGCGAACACTGAAGCTTTCTTT. It translates to CASSIGQVANTEAFF.

The rearrangement joins TRBV20-1 to TRBJ2-5; 13 nucleotides agree with TRBD2. Germline-derived CDR1 and CDR2 are DFQATT and SNEGSKA (reference sequence). The junction had 1 base not matched to a gene; V was cut back by 4 bases and J by 5 bases. The length of the CDR3 is 13 residues. The CDR3 DNA follows: TGCAGTGCTACGGGACTAGCGGGGGAGACCCAGTACTTC. Translated: CSATGLAGETQYF.

V usage is TRBV20-1 and J usage is TRBJ2-7; 12 bases are shared with TRBD2. CDR3 length: 14 residues. J was trimmed by 6 bases and V by 4 bases; bases with no gene match: 7. The germline gives CDR1 DFQATT, CDR2 SNEGSKA (reference sequence). The CDR3 sequence: CSAMTSGSSGEQYF. The CDR3 DNA reads TGCAGTGCTATGACTAGCGGGAGTTCGGGCGAGCAGTACTTC.

This clonotype was counted many times. The chain recombines TRBV7-9 with TRBJ1-1, with 9 bases fitting TRBD1. In germline, CDR1 is SEHNR, CDR2 FQNEAQ (reference sequence). This CDR3 is 15 amino acids long. Trimming cost V 1 base and J 1 base; bases outside gene matches: 1. CDR3 region: CASSLGGQGNTEAFF. The DNA for the CDR3 is TGTGCCAGCAGCTTAGGGGGACAGGGGAACACTGAAGCTTTCTTT.